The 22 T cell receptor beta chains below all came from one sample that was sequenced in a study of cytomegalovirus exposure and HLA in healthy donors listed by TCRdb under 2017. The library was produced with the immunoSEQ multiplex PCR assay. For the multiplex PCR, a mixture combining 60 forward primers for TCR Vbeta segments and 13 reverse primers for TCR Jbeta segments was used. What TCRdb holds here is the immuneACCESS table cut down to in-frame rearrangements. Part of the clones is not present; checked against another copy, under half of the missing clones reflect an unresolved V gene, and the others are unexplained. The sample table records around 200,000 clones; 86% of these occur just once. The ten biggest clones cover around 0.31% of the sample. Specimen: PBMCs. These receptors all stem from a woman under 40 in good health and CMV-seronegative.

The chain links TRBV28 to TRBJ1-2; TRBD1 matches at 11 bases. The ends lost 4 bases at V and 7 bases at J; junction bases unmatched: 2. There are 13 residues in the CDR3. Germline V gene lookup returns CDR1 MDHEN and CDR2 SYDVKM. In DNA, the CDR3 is TGTGCCAGCAGTTGGGGACAGGGGGTTGGCTACACCTTC. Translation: CASSWGQGVGYTF.

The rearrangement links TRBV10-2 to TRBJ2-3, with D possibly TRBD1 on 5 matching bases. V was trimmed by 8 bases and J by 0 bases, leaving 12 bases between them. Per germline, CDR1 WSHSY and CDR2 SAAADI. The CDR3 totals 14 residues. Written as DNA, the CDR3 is TGCGCCAGCCGAGAACAGGCGAGCACAGATACGCAGTATTTT. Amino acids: CASREQASTDTQYF.

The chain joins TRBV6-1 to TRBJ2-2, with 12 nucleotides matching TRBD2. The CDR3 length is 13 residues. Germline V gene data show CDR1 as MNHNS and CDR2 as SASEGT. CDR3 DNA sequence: TGTGTACTAGCGGGAGGCCTAAACGGGGAGCTGTTTTTT. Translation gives CVLAGGLNGELFF.

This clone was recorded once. CDR3 amino acids: CASSDPSDARVGSYEQYF. DNA for the CDR3: TGTGCCAGCAGTGACCCCTCCGACGCCCGGGTTGGCTCCTACGAGCAGTACTTC. The chain couples TRBV2 to TRBJ2-7; D call uncertain. Trimming removed 3 bases from V and 0 bases from J, with 21 bases in between. The CDR3 consists of 18 residues. The germline V gene encodes CDR1 SNHLY and CDR2 FYNNEI.

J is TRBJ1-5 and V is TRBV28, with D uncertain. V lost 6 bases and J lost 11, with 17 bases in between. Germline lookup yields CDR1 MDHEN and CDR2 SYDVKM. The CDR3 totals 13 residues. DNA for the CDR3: TGTGCCAGCAGCCCCCAACTTATGAGGGCCCAGCATTTT. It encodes CASSPQLMRAQHF.

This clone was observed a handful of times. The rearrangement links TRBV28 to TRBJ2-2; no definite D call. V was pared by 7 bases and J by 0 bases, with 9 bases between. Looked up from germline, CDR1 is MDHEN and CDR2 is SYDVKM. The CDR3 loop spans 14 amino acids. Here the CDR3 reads CASNLYTNTGELFF. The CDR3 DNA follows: TGTGCCAGCAACCTCTATACGAACACCGGGGAGCTGTTTTTT. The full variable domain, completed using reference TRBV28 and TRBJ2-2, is DVKVTQSSRYLVKRTGEKVFLECVQDMDHENMFWYRQDPGLGLRLIYFSYDVKMKEKGDIPEGYSVSREKKERFSLILESASTNQTSMYLCASNLYTNTGELFFGEGSRLTVL.

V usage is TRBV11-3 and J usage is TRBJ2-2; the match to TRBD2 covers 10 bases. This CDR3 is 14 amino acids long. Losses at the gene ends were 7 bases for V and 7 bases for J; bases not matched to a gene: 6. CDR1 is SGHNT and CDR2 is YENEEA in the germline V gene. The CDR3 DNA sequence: TGTGCCAGCAAAGCGGGGGGGCCTAGCGGGGAGCTGTTTTTT. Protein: CASKAGGPSGELFF.

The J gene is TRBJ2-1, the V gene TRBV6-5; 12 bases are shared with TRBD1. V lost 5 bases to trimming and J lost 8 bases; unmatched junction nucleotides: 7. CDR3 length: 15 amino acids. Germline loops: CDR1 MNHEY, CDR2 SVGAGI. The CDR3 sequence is CASSQPGQGAYEQFF. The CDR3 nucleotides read TGTGCCAGCAGTCAACCGGGACAGGGGGCCTATGAGCAGTTCTTC.

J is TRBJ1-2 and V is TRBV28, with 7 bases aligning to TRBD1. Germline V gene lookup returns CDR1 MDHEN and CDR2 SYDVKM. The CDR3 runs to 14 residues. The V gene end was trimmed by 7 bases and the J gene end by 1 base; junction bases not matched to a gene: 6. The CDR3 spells CASNGQAFNYGYTF. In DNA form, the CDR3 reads TGTGCCAGCAATGGACAGGCCTTTAACTATGGCTACACCTTC.

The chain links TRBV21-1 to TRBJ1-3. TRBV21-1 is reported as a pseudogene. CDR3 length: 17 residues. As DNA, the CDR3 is TGTGCCAGCATCCCCTCTCTGGGAGGCAAACGGGGAAACACCATATATTTT. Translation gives CASIPSLGGKRGNTIYF.

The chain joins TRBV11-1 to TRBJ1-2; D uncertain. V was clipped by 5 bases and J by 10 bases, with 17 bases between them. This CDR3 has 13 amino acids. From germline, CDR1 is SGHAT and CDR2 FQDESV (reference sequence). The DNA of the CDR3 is TGTGCCAGCAGCCAAGGTTCGGTTGGGCACTACACCTTC. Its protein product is CASSQGSVGHYTF.

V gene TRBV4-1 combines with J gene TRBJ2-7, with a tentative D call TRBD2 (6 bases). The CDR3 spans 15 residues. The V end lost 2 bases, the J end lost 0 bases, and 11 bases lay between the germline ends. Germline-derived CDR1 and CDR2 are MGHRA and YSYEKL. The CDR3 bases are TGCGCCAGCAGCCAAACCGGGACTTCCTCCTACGAGCAGTACTTC. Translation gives CASSQTGTSSYEQYF.

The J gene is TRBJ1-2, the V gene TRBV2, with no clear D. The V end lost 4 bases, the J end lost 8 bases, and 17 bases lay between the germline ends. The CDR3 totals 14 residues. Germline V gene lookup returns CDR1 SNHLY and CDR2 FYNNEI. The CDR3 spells CASSGEGGLGGYTF. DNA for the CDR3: TGTGCCAGCAGTGGTGAGGGAGGGCTGGGCGGCTACACCTTC.

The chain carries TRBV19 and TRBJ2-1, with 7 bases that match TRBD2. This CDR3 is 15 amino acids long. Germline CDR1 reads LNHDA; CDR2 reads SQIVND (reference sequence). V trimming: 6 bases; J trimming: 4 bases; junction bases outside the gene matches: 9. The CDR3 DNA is TGTGCCAGTAGGGAAGCCGGGACTACATACAATGAGCAGTTCTTC. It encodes CASREAGTTYNEQFF. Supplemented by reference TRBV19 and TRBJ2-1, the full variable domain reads DGGITQSPKYLFRKEGQNVTLSCEQNLNHDAMYWYRQDPGQGLRLIYYSQIVNDFQKGDIAEGYSVSREKKESFPLTVTSAQKNPTAFYLCASREAGTTYNEQFFGPGTRLTVL.

In nucleotides, the CDR3 is TGTGCCAGCAGCCTCTGGGACAGAACCTACGAGCAGTACTTC. Amino acids: CASSLWDRTYEQYF. V gene TRBV13 combines with J gene TRBJ2-7; 7 nucleotides line up with TRBD1. Germline loops: CDR1 PRHDT, CDR2 FYEKMQ (reference sequence). V shed 5 bases, J shed 2 bases, and the junction held 6 bases outside the gene matches. The CDR3 covers 14 residues. Full variable domain (rest looked up from reference TRBV13 and TRBJ2-7): AAGVIQSPRHLIKEKRETATLKCYPIPRHDTVYWYQQGPGQDPQFLISFYEKMQSDKGSIPDRFSAQQFSDYHSELNMSSLELGDSALYFCASSLWDRTYEQYFGPGTRLTVT.

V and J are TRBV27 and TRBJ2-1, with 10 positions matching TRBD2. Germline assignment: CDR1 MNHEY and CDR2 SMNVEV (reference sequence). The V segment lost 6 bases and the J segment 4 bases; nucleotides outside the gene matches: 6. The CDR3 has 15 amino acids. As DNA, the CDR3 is TGTGCCAGCAGCTTGGGACTAGCGTTATACAATGAGCAGTTCTTC. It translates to CASSLGLALYNEQFF.

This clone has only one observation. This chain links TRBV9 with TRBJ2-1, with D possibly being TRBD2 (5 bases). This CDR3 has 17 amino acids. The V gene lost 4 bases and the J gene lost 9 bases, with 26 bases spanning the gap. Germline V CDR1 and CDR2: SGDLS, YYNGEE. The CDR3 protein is CASSSTPGGWEWREQFF. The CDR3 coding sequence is TGTGCCAGCAGCTCAACCCCGGGTGGCTGGGAGTGGCGTGAGCAGTTCTTC. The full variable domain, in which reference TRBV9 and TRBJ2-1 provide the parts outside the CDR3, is DSGVTQTPKHLITATGQRVTLRCSPRSGDLSVYWYQQSLDQGLQFLIQYYNGEERAKGNILERFSAQQFPDLHSELNLSSLELGDSALYFCASSSTPGGWEWREQFFGPGTRLTVL.

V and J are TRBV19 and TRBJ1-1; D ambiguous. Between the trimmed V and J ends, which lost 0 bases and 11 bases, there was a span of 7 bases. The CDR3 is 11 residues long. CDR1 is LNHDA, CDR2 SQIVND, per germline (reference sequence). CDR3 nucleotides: TGTGCCAGTAGTATAGACATCTATGCTTTCTTT. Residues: CASSIDIYAFF.

Written as DNA, the CDR3 is TGCGCCAGCAGCGCGGGACTAGCGGGGGGGCATGAGCAGTACTTC. Encoded protein: CASSAGLAGGHEQYF. This chain links TRBV5-1 with TRBJ2-7; 16 positions agree with TRBD2. Per germline, CDR1 SGHRS and CDR2 YFSETQ. Trimming cost V 4 bases and J 7 bases; bases outside gene matches: 5. This CDR3 contains 15 residues.

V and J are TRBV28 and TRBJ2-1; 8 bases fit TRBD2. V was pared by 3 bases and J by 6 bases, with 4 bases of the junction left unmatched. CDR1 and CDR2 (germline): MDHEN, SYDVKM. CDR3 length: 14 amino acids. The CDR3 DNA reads TGTGCCAGCAGTTTTACGGGACTAGGCAATGAGCAGTTCTTC. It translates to CASSFTGLGNEQFF.

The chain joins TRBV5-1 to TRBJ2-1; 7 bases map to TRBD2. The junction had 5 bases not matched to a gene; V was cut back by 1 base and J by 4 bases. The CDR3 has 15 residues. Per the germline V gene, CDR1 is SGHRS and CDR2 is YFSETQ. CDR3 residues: CASSLSSGGYNEQFF. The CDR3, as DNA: TGCGCCAGCAGCTTGTCTAGCGGAGGGTACAATGAGCAGTTCTTC.

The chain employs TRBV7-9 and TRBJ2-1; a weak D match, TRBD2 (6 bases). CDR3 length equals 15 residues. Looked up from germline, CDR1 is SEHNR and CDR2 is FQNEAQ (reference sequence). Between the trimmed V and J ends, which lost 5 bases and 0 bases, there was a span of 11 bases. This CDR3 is CASSADGSSYNEQFF. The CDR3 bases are TGTGCCAGCAGCGCAGACGGGAGCTCCTACAATGAGCAGTTCTTC.